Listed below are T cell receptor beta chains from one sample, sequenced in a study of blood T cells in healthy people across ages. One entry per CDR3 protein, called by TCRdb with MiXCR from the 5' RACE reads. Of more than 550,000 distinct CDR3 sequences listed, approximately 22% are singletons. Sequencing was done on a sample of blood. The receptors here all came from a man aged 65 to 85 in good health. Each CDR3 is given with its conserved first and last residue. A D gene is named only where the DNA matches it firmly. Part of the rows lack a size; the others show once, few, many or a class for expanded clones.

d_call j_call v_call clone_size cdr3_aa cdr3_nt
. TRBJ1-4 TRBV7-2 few CASRKGGVTNEKLFF TGTGCCAGCAGGAAGGGGGGGGTAACTAATGAAAAACTGTTTTTT
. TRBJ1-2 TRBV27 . CASSRQGGGYGYTF TGTGCCAGCAGCCGACAAGGTGGAGGCTATGGCTACACCTTC
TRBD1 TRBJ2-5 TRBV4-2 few CASSQPGQGGETQYF TGTGCCAGCAGCCAACCCGGACAGGGGGGAGAGACCCAGTACTTC
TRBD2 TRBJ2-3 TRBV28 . CASSFPAGKDTQYF TGTGCCAGCAGTTTCCCAGCGGGGAAAGATACGCAGTATTTT
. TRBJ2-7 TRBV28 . CASNSPPNGYEQYF TGTGCCAGCAACTCCCCCCCCAATGGTTACGAGCAGTACTTC
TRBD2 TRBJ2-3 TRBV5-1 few CASSLGASGGSNTDTQYF TGCGCCAGCAGCTTGGGGGCTAGCGGGGGATCTAACACAGATACGCAGTATTTT
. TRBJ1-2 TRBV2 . CASLRGTDYGYTF TGTGCCAGCTTGAGGGGTACGGACTATGGCTACACCTTC
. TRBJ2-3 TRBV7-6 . CASSAWDTTDTQYF TGTGCCAGCAGCGCCTGGGACACCACAGATACGCAGTATTTT
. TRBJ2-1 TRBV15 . CATSRDEGYEQFF TGTGCCACCAGCAGAGATGAAGGTTATGAGCAGTTCTTC
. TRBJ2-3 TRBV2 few CASKRVGVGSTDTQYF TGTGCCAGCAAGAGGGTAGGGGTGGGTAGCACAGATACGCAGTATTTT
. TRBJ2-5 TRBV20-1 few CSARVAGLPTETQYF TGCAGTGCTAGAGTGGCAGGCCTCCCAACGGAGACCCAGTACTTC
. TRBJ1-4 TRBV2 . CASSGMNSNEKLFF TGTGCCAGCAGTGGCATGAACAGTAATGAAAAACTGTTTTTT
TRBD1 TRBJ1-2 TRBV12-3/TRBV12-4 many CASTPQGQLYTF TGTGCCAGCACCCCACAGGGACAGCTATACACCTTC
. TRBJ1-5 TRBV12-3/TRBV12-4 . CASSLSRAQDTQHF TGTGCCAGCAGTTTATCCAGGGCCCAAGATACGCAGCATTTT
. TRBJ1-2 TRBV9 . CASNEAGANYGYTF TGTGCCAGCAACGAAGCGGGGGCTAACTATGGCTACACCTTC
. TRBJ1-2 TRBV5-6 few CASSAIDSEANYGYTF TGTGCCAGCAGCGCAATTGACAGCGAAGCTAACTATGGCTACACCTTC
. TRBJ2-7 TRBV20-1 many CSAREDYEQYF TGCAGTGCTAGAGAGGACTACGAGCAGTACTTC
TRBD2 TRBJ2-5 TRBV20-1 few CSAALAGRSQETQYF TGCAGTGCTGCTCTAGCGGGACGGAGCCAAGAGACCCAGTACTTC
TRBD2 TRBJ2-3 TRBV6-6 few CASSTGLASTDTQYF TGTGCCAGCAGTACAGGACTAGCGAGCACAGATACGCAGTATTTT
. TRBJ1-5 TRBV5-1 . CASSLQPGSDQPQHF TGCGCCAGCAGCTTGCAACCAGGGTCGGATCAGCCCCAGCATTTT
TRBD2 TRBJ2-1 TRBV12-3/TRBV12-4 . CASSAGVSYNEQFF TGTGCCAGCAGTGCGGGAGTCTCCTACAATGAGCAGTTCTTC
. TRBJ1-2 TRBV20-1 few CSATYRSAGGGYTF TGCAGTGCGACGTATAGGAGCGCCGGGGGTGGCTACACCTTC
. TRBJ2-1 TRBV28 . CASSSQTGTPSGQFF TGTGCCAGCAGTTCACAGACCGGGACACCATCCGGGCAGTTCTTC
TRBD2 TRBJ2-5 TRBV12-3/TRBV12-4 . CASSPNLGTSEETQYF TGTGCCAGCAGTCCTAACCTTGGGACTAGCGAGGAGACCCAGTACTTC
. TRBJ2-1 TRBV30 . CAWERDGNNEQFF TGTGCCTGGGAAAGGGACGGGAACAATGAGCAGTTCTTC
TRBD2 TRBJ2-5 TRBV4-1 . CASSQDPSGGYAETQYF TGCGCCAGCAGCCAAGATCCGAGCGGGGGGTACGCGGAGACCCAGTACTTC
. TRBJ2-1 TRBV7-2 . CASSLGPASEQFF TGTGCCAGCAGCTTAGGTCCGGCATCCGAGCAGTTCTTC
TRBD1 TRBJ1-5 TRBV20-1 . CSARIRDRVAQPQHF TGCAGTGCTAGAATCCGGGACAGGGTGGCACAGCCCCAGCATTTT
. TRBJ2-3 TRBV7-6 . CASSLVRTGQPGDTQYF TGTGCCAGCAGCTTAGTTAGGACGGGGCAACCCGGAGATACGCAGTATTTT
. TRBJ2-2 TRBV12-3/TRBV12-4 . CACSFHEGTGELFF TGTGCCTGCAGTTTTCATGAGGGTACCGGGGAGCTGTTTTTT
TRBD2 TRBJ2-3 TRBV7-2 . CASSPGLALDTQYF TGTGCCAGCAGCCCGGGACTAGCCCTAGATACGCAGTATTTT
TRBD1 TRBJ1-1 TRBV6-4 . CASRPDRAYTEAFF TGTGCCAGCAGACCTGACAGGGCCTACACTGAAGCTTTCTTT
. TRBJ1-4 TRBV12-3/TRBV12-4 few CASRTGSTNEKLFF TGTGCCAGCAGAACGGGGTCGACTAATGAAAAACTGTTTTTT
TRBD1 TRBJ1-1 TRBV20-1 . CSVRTRAGGLDTEAFF TGCAGTGTTAGAACGCGCGCAGGGGGCTTAGACACTGAAGCTTTCTTT
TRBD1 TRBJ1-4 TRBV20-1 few CSAQGAWEKLFF TGCAGTGCCCAGGGGGCTTGGGAAAAACTGTTTTTT
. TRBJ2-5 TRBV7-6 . CASSTDKAVQETQYF TGTGCCAGCAGCACGGACAAGGCCGTTCAAGAGACCCAGTACTTC
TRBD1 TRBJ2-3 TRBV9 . CASSQTYRGLTTDTQYF TGTGCCAGCAGCCAGACCTACAGGGGGCTGACCACAGATACGCAGTATTTT
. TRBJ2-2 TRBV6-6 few CASSYGGTGELFF TGTGCCAGCAGTTACGGGGGGACCGGGGAGCTGTTTTTT
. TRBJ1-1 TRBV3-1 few CASSQIGTGKQGTEAFF TGTGCCAGCAGCCAGATAGGGACGGGGAAGCAAGGCACTGAAGCTTTCTTT
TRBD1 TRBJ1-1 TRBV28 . CASSNRGGNTEAFF TGTGCCAGCAGTAACAGGGGAGGTAACACTGAAGCTTTCTTT
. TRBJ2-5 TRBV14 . CASSKGERGETQYF TGTGCCAGCAGCAAAGGGGAAAGGGGAGAGACCCAGTACTTC
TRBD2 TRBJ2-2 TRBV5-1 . CASSLALAGTGELFF TGCGCCAGCAGCTTGGCCCTAGCGGGAACCGGGGAGCTGTTTTTT
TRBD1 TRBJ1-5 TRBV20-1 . CSAIIQGDLYSNQPQHF TGCAGTGCTATAATACAGGGGGACCTTTATAGCAATCAGCCCCAGCATTTT
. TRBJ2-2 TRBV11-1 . CASSPQGFELFF TGTGCCAGCAGCCCCCAGGGGTTCGAGCTGTTTTTT
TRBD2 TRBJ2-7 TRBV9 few CASSVGTGGSYEQYF TGTGCCAGCAGCGTAGGAACGGGGGGCTCCTACGAGCAGTACTTC
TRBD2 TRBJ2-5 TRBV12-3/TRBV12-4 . CASSAPGLAGGLETQYF TGTGCCAGCAGTGCTCCGGGACTAGCGGGGGGCTTGGAGACCCAGTACTTC
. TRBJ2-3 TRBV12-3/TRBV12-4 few CASSQSLAPDTQYF TGTGCCAGCAGCCAGAGTCTAGCGCCAGATACGCAGTATTTT
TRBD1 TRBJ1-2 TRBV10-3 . CAISEWGGDRETYGYTF TGTGCCATCAGTGAGTGGGGTGGGGACAGGGAAACCTATGGCTACACCTTC
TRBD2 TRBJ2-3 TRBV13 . CASSSPGGRWDTQYF TGTGCCAGCAGCTCCCCCGGCGGGAGATGGGATACGCAGTATTTT
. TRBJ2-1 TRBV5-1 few CASSYGFGGGHNLYNEQFF TGCGCCAGCAGCTATGGGTTCGGGGGAGGACATAATCTTTACAATGAGCAGTTCTTC